This note documents a single T cell receptor beta chain sequence. What it binds is unknown. This record belongs to a study of blood T cells in healthy people across ages. Background on the study: Template switching retrieved approximately one barcoded beta molecule for each two T cells. Study findings and constraints: Age brought a roughly linear fall in TCR beta diversity measured per million T cells. Researchers said unsorted PBMCs prevented a conclusive naive versus antigen-experienced comparison. Fewer expanded clones and more diversity marked long-lived versus aged donors.

Next came a second PCR, run for about 7 to 11 cycles, which used a sample-barcoded 5' primer along with a J-beta primer mix. TCRdb reprocessed the 5' RACE reads via MiXCR and lists one record per CDR3 protein. The repertoire holds over 550,000 distinct CDR3 sequences, around 31% seen once, with around 14% in the top ten. The specimen sequenced was blood. This TCR was sampled from a woman of 80 years or more in good health.

CDR3 protein: CASSHKVGNQPQHF. CDR3 coding DNA: TGTGCCAGCAGCCATAAGGTGGGCAATCAGCCCCAGCATTTT. The chain links TRBV3-1 to TRBJ1-5; D call uncertain. V lost 3 bases to trimming and J lost 2 bases, with 8 bases between them. The CDR3 is 14 residues long. Germline CDR1 reads LGHDT; CDR2 reads YNNKEL (reference sequence).